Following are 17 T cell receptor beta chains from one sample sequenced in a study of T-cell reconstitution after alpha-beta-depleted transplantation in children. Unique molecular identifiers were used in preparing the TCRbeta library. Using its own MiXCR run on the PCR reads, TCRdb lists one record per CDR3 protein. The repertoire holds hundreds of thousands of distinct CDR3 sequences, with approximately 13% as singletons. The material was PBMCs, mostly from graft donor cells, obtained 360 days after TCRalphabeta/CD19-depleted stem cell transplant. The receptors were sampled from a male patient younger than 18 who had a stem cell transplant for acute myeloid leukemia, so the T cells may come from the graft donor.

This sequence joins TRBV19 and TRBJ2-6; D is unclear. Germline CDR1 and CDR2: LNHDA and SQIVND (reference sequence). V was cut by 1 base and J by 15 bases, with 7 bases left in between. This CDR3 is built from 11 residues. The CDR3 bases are TGTGCCAGTAGTATAGGGGTAGCCCTGACTTTC. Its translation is CASSIGVALTF.

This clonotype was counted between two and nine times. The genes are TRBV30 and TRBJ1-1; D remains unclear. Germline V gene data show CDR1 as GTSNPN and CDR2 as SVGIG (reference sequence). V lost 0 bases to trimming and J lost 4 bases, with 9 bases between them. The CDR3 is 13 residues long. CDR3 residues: CAWSVAGFTEAFF. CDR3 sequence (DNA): TGTGCCTGGAGTGTGGCAGGATTCACTGAAGCTTTCTTT.

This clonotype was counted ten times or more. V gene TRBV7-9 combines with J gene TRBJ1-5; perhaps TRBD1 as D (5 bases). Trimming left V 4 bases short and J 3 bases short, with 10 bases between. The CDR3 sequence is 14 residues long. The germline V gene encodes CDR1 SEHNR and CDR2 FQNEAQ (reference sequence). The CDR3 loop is CASSYGGDNQPQHF. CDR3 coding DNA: TGTGCCAGCAGCTATGGGGGAGACAATCAGCCCCAGCATTTT.

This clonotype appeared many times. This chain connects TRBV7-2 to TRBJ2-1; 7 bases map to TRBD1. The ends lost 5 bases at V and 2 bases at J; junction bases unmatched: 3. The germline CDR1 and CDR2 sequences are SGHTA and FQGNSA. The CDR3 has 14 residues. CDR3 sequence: CASSTQGAYNEQFF. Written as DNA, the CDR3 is TGTGCCAGCAGCACCCAGGGGGCCTACAATGAGCAGTTCTTC.

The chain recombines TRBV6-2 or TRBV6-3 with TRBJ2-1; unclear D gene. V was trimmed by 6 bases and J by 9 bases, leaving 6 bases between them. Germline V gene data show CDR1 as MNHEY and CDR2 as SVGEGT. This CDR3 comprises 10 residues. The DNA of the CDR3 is TGTGCCAGCAGCTCCATTGAGCAGTTCTTC. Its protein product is CASSSIEQFF.

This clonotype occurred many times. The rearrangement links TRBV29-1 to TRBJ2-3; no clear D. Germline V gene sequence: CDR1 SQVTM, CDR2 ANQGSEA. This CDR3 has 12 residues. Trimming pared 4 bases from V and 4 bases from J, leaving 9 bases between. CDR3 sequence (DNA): TGCAGCGTTGTTGGTGGCGCAGATACGCAGTATTTT. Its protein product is CSVVGGADTQYF.

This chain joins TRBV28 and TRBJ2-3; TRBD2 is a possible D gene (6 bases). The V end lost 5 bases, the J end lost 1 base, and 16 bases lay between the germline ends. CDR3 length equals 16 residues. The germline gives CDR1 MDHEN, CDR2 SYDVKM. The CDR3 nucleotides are TGTGCCAGCAGTCTGTGGGCGGGGCCTGGCACAGATACGCAGTATTTT. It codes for CASSLWAGPGTDTQYF.

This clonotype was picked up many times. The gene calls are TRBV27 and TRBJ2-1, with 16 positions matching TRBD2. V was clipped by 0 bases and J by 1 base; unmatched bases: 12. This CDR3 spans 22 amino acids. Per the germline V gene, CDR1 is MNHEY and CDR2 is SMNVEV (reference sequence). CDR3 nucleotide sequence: TGTGCCAGCAGTTTATCCGGCAGGGGGACTAGCGGGAGGGCTGCTTCCTACAATGAGCAGTTCTTC. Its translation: CASSLSGRGTSGRAASYNEQFF.

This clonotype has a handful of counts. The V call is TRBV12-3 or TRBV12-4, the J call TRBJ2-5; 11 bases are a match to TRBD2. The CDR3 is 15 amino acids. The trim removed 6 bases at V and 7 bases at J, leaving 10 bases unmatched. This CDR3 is CASSRSGRAVWTQYF. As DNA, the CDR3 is TGTGCCAGCAGCCGTAGCGGGAGGGCCGTTTGGACCCAGTACTTC.

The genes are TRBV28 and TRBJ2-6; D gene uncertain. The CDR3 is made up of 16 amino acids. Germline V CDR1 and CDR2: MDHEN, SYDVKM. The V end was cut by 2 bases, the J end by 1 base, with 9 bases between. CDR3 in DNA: TGTGCCAGCAGTTTACTATCGGTATCTGGGGCCAACGTCCTGACTTTC. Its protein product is CASSLLSVSGANVLTF.

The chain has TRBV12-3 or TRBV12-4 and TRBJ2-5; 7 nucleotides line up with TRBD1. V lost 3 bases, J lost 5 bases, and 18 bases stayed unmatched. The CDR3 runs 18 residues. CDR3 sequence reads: CASSFLLRGQSPGETQYF. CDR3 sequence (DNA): TGTGCCAGCAGTTTTTTACTCAGGGGACAGTCCCCGGGGGAGACCCAGTACTTC.

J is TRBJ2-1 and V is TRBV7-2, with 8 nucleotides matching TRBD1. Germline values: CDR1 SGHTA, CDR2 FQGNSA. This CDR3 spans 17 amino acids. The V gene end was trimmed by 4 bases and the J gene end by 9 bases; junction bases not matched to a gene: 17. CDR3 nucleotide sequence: TGTGCCAGCAGCTCCGGACAGGGTTGGGGACTCCTTGGTGAGCAGTTCTTC. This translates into CASSSGQGWGLLGEQFF. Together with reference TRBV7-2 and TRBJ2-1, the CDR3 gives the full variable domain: GAGVSQSPSNKVTEKGKDVELRCDPISGHTALYWYRQSLGQGLEFLIYFQGNSAPDKSGLPSDRFSAERTGGSVSTLTIQRTQQEDSAVYLCASSSGQGWGLLGEQFFGPGTRLTVL.

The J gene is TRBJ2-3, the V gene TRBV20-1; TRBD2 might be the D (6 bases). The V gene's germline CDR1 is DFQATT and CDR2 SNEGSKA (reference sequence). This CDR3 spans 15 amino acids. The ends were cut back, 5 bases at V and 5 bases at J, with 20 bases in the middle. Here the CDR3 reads CSAFLGTPSEDTQYF. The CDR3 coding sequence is TGCAGTGCTTTCCTGGGGACTCCCTCGGAAGATACGCAGTATTTT.

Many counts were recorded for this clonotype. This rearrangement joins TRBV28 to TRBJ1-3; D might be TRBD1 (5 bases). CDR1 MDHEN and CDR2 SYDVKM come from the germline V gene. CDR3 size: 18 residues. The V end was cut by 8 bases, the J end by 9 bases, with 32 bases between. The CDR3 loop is CASAREPGRILYFSTIYF. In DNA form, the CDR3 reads TGTGCCAGCGCCCGGGAGCCGGGACGGATACTCTACTTCTCCACCATATATTTT. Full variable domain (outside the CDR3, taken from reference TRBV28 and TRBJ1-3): DVKVTQSSRYLVKRTGEKVFLECVQDMDHENMFWYRQDPGLGLRLIYFSYDVKMKEKGDIPEGYSVSREKKERFSLILESASTNQTSMYLCASAREPGRILYFSTIYFGEGSWLTVV.

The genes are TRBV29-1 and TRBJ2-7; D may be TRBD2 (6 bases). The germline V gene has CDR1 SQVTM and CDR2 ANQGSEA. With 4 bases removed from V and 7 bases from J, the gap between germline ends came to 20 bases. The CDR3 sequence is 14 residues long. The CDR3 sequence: CSVGQRRAGEEQYF. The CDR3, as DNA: TGCAGCGTTGGACAAAGGAGGGCCGGTGAGGAGCAGTACTTC.

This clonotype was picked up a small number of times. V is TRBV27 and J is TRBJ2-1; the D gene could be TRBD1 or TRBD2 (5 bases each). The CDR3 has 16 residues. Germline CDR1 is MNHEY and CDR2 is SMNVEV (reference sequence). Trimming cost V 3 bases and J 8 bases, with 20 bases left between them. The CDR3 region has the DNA TGTGCCAGCAGTTTTAGGGGACCAACGAGGGTCGATGAGCAGTTCTTC. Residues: CASSFRGPTRVDEQFF.

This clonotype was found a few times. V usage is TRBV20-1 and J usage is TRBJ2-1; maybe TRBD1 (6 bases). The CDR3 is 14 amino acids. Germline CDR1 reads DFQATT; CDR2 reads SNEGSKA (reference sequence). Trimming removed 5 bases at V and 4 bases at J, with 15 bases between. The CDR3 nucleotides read TGCAGTGCTGGACCCGGGACACATTACAATGAGCAGTTCTTC. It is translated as CSAGPGTHYNEQFF.